One sample yielded the 20 T cell receptor beta chains listed below, sequenced in a study of blood T cell repertoires in COVID-19. Repertoires were generated with immunoSEQ multiplex PCR, while TCRdb's copy carries only in-frame clones and drops some. Of fewer than 500,000 clones listed, 87% are singletons. Source material: PBMCs or T cells enriched from blood (not recorded which). The receptors were gathered from a man younger than 45 who had recovered from COVID-19.

The chain joins TRBV30 to TRBJ1-3; a weak D match, TRBD1 (5 bases). CDR1 GTSNPN and CDR2 SVGIG come from the germline V gene (reference sequence). Trimming cost V 4 bases and J 5 bases, with 27 bases left between them. CDR3 length equals 18 residues. CDR3 sequence (DNA): TGTGCCTGGAACTGGTACCTTTCACAGGAAGGTGGGAGAAACACCATATATTTT. Amino acids: CAWNWYLSQEGGRNTIYF.

This clone occurred once. The chain uses TRBV9 and TRBJ1-2; 9 bases line up with TRBD1. This CDR3 comprises 15 residues. The germline CDR1 and CDR2 sequences are SGDLS and YYNGEE. Trimming took 4 bases from V and 2 from J; bases not matched to a gene: 6. In DNA, the CDR3 is TGTGCCAGCAGCTCCCTAGGGACAGGGAACTATGGCTACACCTTC. Amino acid sequence: CASSSLGTGNYGYTF.

The J gene is TRBJ1-2, the V gene TRBV12-3 or TRBV12-4, with TRBD1 as a possible D gene (6 bases). Trimming took 5 bases from V and 9 from J, leaving 13 bases between them. This CDR3 comprises 12 residues. Written as DNA, the CDR3 is TGTGCCAGCAGTCCCACAGGGATCAGCTACACCTTC. Amino acids: CASSPTGISYTF.

The chain carries TRBV6-5 and TRBJ1-6; possible D gene TRBD1, 6 bases. The length of the CDR3 is 14 residues. Trimming left V 8 bases short and J 9 bases short, with 17 bases between. CDR1 is MNHEY and CDR2 is SVGAGI in the germline V gene. CDR3 DNA: TGTGCCAGCGCCCCTTTACAGGGCAGTTCACCCCTCCACTTT. Translated: CASAPLQGSSPLHF.

CDR3 in amino acids: CASSFRDRVHEQYF. The DNA for the CDR3 is TGTGCCAGCAGCTTTCGAGACAGGGTCCACGAGCAGTACTTC. V and J are TRBV5-6 and TRBJ2-7, with 7 bases identical to TRBD1. The CDR3 loop spans 14 amino acids. The V segment lost 2 bases and the J segment 5 bases; nucleotides outside the gene matches: 7. Looked up from germline, CDR1 is SGHDT and CDR2 is YYEEEE.

This sequence joins TRBV6-6 and TRBJ1-1; possible D gene TRBD1, 6 bases. In germline, CDR1 is MNHNY, CDR2 SVGAGI (reference sequence). The CDR3 is 13 amino acids. Between the trimmed V and J ends, which lost 2 bases and 3 bases, there was a span of 7 bases. The CDR3 sequence: CASSYRTDTEAFF. The CDR3 DNA reads as TGTGCCAGCAGTTACAGGACAGACACTGAAGCTTTCTTT.

This clone is a singleton in its sample. The chain is built from TRBV5-1 and TRBJ2-1; 9 nucleotides match TRBD1. Germline-derived CDR1 and CDR2 are SGHRS and YFSETQ. Losses at the gene ends were 4 bases for V and 7 bases for J; bases not matched to a gene: 6. The CDR3 has 14 amino acids. In DNA form, the CDR3 reads TGCGCCAGCAGCGGGACAGGGAGAATTAATGAGCAGTTCTTC. The encoded protein is CASSGTGRINEQFF.

The V and J genes are TRBV11-2 and TRBJ2-5, with 8 bases lining up with TRBD2. The length of the CDR3 is 14 residues. With V trimmed by 3 bases and J by 2 bases, 2 bases remained unmatched. Germline loops: CDR1 SGHAT, CDR2 FQNNGV. This CDR3 is CASSFTGGQETQYF. CDR3 DNA: TGTGCCAGCAGCTTCACGGGGGGGCAAGAGACCCAGTACTTC.

This chain joins TRBV27 and TRBJ1-5; D is ambiguous. The V end lost 0 bases, the J end lost 2 bases, and 11 bases lay between the germline ends. CDR3 length: 16 residues. CDR1 is MNHEY and CDR2 is SMNVEV in the germline V gene (reference sequence). CDR3 loop: CASSLSLPGGNQPQHF. Written as DNA, the CDR3 is TGTGCCAGCAGTTTATCGCTGCCCGGGGGCAATCAGCCCCAGCATTTT.

The rearrangement joins TRBV5-1 to TRBJ2-2; weak D call: TRBD2 (5 bases). Germline loops: CDR1 SGHRS, CDR2 YFSETQ. The CDR3 runs 15 residues. V dropped 4 bases and J dropped 6 bases, with 16 bases sitting between them. The CDR3 reads CASSNYRGAAGELFF. The DNA of the CDR3 is TGCGCCAGCAGCAACTATCGGGGAGCGGCCGGGGAGCTGTTTTTT.

This chain uses TRBV27 with TRBJ1-1; D gene unclear. Germline CDR1 MNHEY, CDR2 SMNVEV (reference sequence). This CDR3 spans 14 amino acids. V shed 6 bases and J shed 2 bases, with 13 bases lying between them. CDR3 DNA: TGTGCCAGCAGGGCCCAACAGATTAACACTGAAGCTTTCTTT. Protein sequence: CASRAQQINTEAFF.

This chain uses TRBV30 with TRBJ2-5; D remains unclear. There are 13 residues in the CDR3. The germline V gene has CDR1 GTSNPN and CDR2 SVGIG (reference sequence). V was cut by 3 bases and J by 4 bases, with 12 bases left in between. The CDR3 bases are TGTGCCTGGAGCGCGCAGTGGGCAGAGACCCAGTACTTC. This codes for CAWSAQWAETQYF.

In the case of this clone: Other DNA sequences in this sample translate to the same CDR3. The chain has TRBV5-1 and TRBJ1-6, with TRBD1 matching 7 bases. Germline-derived CDR1 and CDR2 are SGHRS and YFSETQ. The J segment lost 3 bases and the V segment lost 1 base, leaving 1 base of the junction unmatched. The CDR3 has 15 amino acids. CDR3 loop: CASSLTGDYNSPLHF. CDR3 sequence (DNA): TGCGCCAGCAGCTTGACAGGGGACTATAATTCACCCCTCCACTTT.

The CDR3 region has the DNA TGTGCCTGGAGTCAGGGAATCTATGGCTACACCTTC. Translation gives CAWSQGIYGYTF. The chain links TRBV30 to TRBJ1-2, with D possibly TRBD1 on 5 matching bases. Germline V CDR1 and CDR2: GTSNPN, SVGIG (reference sequence). This CDR3 comprises 12 residues. V lost 2 bases and J lost 4, with 8 bases in between.

The chain carries TRBV3-1 (or the pseudogene TRBV3-2) and TRBJ1-2; D perhaps matches TRBD1 (5 bases). Germline lookup yields CDR1 LGHDT and CDR2 YNNKEL (reference sequence). The CDR3 runs to 15 residues. Trimming shortened V by 1 base and J by 0 bases, and 9 bases separated the two germline ends. This CDR3 reads CASSQVQGSNYGYTF. In DNA form, the CDR3 reads TGTGCCAGCAGCCAAGTTCAGGGTTCTAACTATGGCTACACCTTC.

This rearrangement joins TRBV5-4 to TRBJ1-4, with D maybe TRBD1 (5 bases). Germline CDR1 reads SGHNT; CDR2 reads YYREEE (reference sequence). This CDR3 has 13 amino acids. V lost 4 bases to trimming and J lost 8 bases, with 12 bases between them. CDR3 protein: CASSTLTGEKLFF. CDR3 nucleotide sequence: TGTGCCAGCAGCACGCTTACAGGCGAAAAACTGTTTTTT.

The chain combines TRBV6-5 with TRBJ2-7; D gene unclear. This CDR3 is built from 12 residues. V was shortened by 8 bases and J by 3 bases, with 11 bases between the two germline ends. CDR1 is MNHEY, CDR2 SVGAGI, per germline. This CDR3 reads CASRSPLYEQYF. The CDR3 region has the DNA TGTGCCAGCCGGTCACCCCTCTACGAGCAGTACTTC.

V and J are TRBV6-5 and TRBJ1-1; a weak D match, TRBD1 (6 bases). Germline V gene sequence: CDR1 MNHEY, CDR2 SVGAGI. Between the trimmed V and J ends, which lost 6 bases and 5 bases, there was a span of 16 bases. The CDR3 runs to 14 residues. Here the CDR3 DNA reads TGTGCCAGCAGCTTTGCAGGGGCGTCGACTGAAGCTTTCTTT. This sequence encodes CASSFAGASTEAFF.

This chain links TRBV13 with TRBJ2-7; TRBD1 matches at 7 bases. Looked up from germline, CDR1 is PRHDT and CDR2 is FYEKMQ (reference sequence). Trimming at V came to 5 bases and at J to 3 bases, leaving 10 bases not matched to a gene. The CDR3 covers 15 residues. CDR3 sequence: CASSLRTGVLYEQYF. The CDR3 DNA sequence: TGTGCCAGCAGCCTCCGGACAGGAGTGCTCTACGAGCAGTACTTC.

This chain connects TRBV9 to TRBJ1-2; a weak D match, TRBD1 (6 bases). The length of the CDR3 is 17 residues. Per germline, CDR1 SGDLS and CDR2 YYNGEE. Trimming removed 0 bases from V and 5 bases from J, with 20 bases in between. The CDR3 region is CASSVVGGGANPYGYTF. The CDR3 coding sequence is TGTGCCAGCAGCGTAGTGGGTGGGGGGGCTAACCCGTATGGCTACACCTTC. The variable domain in full, completed from reference TRBV9 and TRBJ1-2, reads DSGVTQTPKHLITATGQRVTLRCSPRSGDLSVYWYQQSLDQGLQFLIQYYNGEERAKGNILERFSAQQFPDLHSELNLSSLELGDSALYFCASSVVGGGANPYGYTFGSGTRLTVV.